The T cell receptor (beta chain) under discussion was sequenced for a study of blood T cell repertoires in COVID-19. Per the original methods: Amplifying reference gene primers gave estimates of nucleated cell counts. This table comes from immunoSEQ multiplex PCR, and its TCRdb copy is limited to in-frame clones, with some not included. That table gives V, J and clone size, and the DNA gave D and trimming. The top ten clones hold 0.75% to 0.9% of a sample with about 500,000 clones, 89% of them seen once. Unmatched junction bases numbered 10, after V lost 1 base and J lost 6 bases. Germline V gene sequence: CDR1 LGHNA, CDR2 YNFKEQ. The CDR3 runs to 18 residues.

V gene TRBV4-2 combines with J gene TRBJ2-1; 12 bases line up with TRBD2. The TCR sequence derives from a man in his late teens or twenties with COVID-19, enrolled during active disease. Material for sequencing was peripheral blood. Here the CDR3 DNA reads TGTGCCAGCAGCCAAGTTCCAACCCCTAGCGGGAGGGCCAATGAGCAGTTCTTC. This encodes CASSQVPTPSGRANEQFF.